This record covers a single T cell receptor (beta chain). Its antigen is not known. The time point here: newly diagnosed GD, antithyroid drugs for less than 3 months. PBMC RNA was the source of the TCR library. Nine milliliters of peripheral blood were taken and placed in EDTA tubes. Germline trimming cut 5 bases from V and 5 bases from J; bases unmatched to any gene: 10. The CDR3 is 17 residues long. Germline assignment: CDR1 MNHEY and CDR2 SVGEGT. These data come from a study of regulatory T cells in long-lasting Graves disease. General study points: TCR diversity was lower in persistent than newly diagnosed Graves' disease.

HTBI primers from iRepertoire and Arm-PCR of CDR3 regions yielded the TCR beta libraries. TCRdb ran MiXCR on the multiplex PCR reads and lists one entry per CDR3 protein. The sample yields around 400,000 distinct CDR3 sequences, around 15% seen once. The sample consisted of peripheral blood mononuclear cells (PBMCs), taken at new diagnosis, from a patient treated with antithyroid drugs. This sequence joins TRBV6-2 or TRBV6-3 and TRBJ2-2; TRBD1 matches 11 bases. The sequence derives from a female donor with Graves disease. CDR3 DNA: TGTGCCAGCAGTGAAGCTCTGGGGACAGGGGGGACCGGGGAGCTGTTTTTT. It translates to CASSEALGTGGTGELFF.